A single sample is the source of the 22 T cell receptor beta chains below, sequenced in a study of cytomegalovirus exposure and HLA in healthy donors (TCRdb year 2017). The library was prepared using the immunoSEQ multiplex PCR assay. The multiplex PCR relied on a mix of 60 forward primers for TCR Vbeta segments and 13 reverse primers for TCR Jbeta segments. TCRdb took over this immuneACCESS table, retaining in-frame rearrangements with V and J assigned. Such tables are incomplete; in checked studies, under half of the missing clones stem from an unresolved V gene, and the remainder is unexplained. Present in this sample are approximately 97,000 clones, 79% of which were seen just once. About 3.1% of the sample is held by the ten biggest clonotypes. Sample: PBMCs. The receptors derive from a male donor in good health and CMV-seropositive.

This sequence joins TRBV30 and TRBJ1-3, with D possibly being TRBD1 (5 bases). V shed 5 bases and J shed 2 bases, with 16 bases lying between them. CDR1 is GTSNPN, CDR2 SVGIG, per germline (reference sequence). The CDR3 totals 15 residues. The CDR3 is CAWGIRGSPGNTIYF. CDR3 nucleotide sequence: TGTGCCTGGGGTATAAGGGGATCCCCTGGAAACACCATATATTTT.

The J gene is TRBJ2-2, the V gene TRBV7-2, with 8 bases matching TRBD2. This CDR3 spans 16 amino acids. V gave up 5 bases and J gave up 8 bases; unmatched junction bases: 13. CDR1 and CDR2 (germline): SGHTA, FQGNSA. DNA for the CDR3: TGTGCCAGCAGCCTCGGGCTAGCGGGTGTATCGGGGGAGCTGTTTTTT. Protein: CASSLGLAGVSGELFF.

The chain recombines TRBV7-3 with TRBJ1-2; no clear D gene. The CDR3 covers 15 residues. The ends were cut back, 2 bases at V and 6 bases at J, with 16 bases in the middle. Germline V CDR1 and CDR2: SGHTA, FQGTGA. The CDR3 sequence: CASSLGSEGAHGYTF. CDR3 in DNA: TGTGCCAGCAGCTTAGGGTCGGAAGGAGCCCATGGCTACACCTTC.

The genes are TRBV19 and TRBJ1-5, with D hard to call. With 7 bases removed from V and 7 bases from J, the gap between germline ends came to 17 bases. This CDR3 spans 14 amino acids. Looked up from germline, CDR1 is LNHDA and CDR2 is SQIVND (reference sequence). CDR3 amino acids: CASNGPSGEQPQHF. The CDR3 nucleotides read TGTGCCAGTAACGGCCCATCGGGTGAGCAGCCCCAGCATTTT.

The chain combines TRBV29-1 with TRBJ2-2; D is perhaps TRBD1 (6 bases). CDR1 and CDR2 from the germline V gene are SQVTM and ANQGSEA. The CDR3 runs 12 residues. The germline V and J ends were trimmed by 4 bases and 7 bases, with 10 bases remaining between them. For the CDR3, the DNA is TGCAGCGTTGTACAGGGAGTCGGGGAGCTGTTTTTT. Protein product: CSVVQGVGELFF.

This clone has more than one count but fewer than ten. The V call is TRBV5-6, the J call TRBJ2-7, with D possibly being TRBD1 (6 bases). This CDR3 contains 13 residues. Per germline, CDR1 SGHDT and CDR2 YYEEEE. V was trimmed by 4 bases and J by 7 bases, leaving 15 bases between them. The chain's CDR3 is CASSLPTGWEQYF. In DNA form, the CDR3 reads TGTGCCAGCAGCCTCCCGACAGGTTGGGAGCAGTACTTC.

The rearrangement joins TRBV4-1 to TRBJ2-7, with 7 bases matching TRBD2. The germline V gene encodes CDR1 MGHRA and CDR2 YSYEKL. This CDR3 region has 15 residues. The junction had 5 bases not matched to a gene; V was cut back by 1 base and J by 2 bases. This CDR3 is CASSQVWDYTYEQYF. The DNA of the CDR3 is TGCGCCAGCAGCCAAGTGTGGGACTACACCTACGAGCAGTACTTC.

CDR3 nucleotide sequence: TGTGCCAGCAGCGGACAGTGGAACACTGAAGCTTTCTTT. The encoded protein is CASSGQWNTEAFF. This rearrangement joins TRBV2 to TRBJ1-1; possibly TRBD1 for D (6 bases). V dropped 6 bases and J dropped 1 base, with 9 bases sitting between them. There are 13 residues in the CDR3. Germline CDR1 SNHLY, CDR2 FYNNEI.

This chain uses TRBV5-1 with TRBJ2-1; 9 bases align to TRBD1. The J segment lost 5 bases and the V segment lost 0 bases, leaving 6 bases of the junction unmatched. Germline CDR1 and CDR2: SGHRS and YFSETQ. CDR3 length: 16 residues. In DNA form, the CDR3 reads TGCGCCAGCAGCTTGGCATGGGACAGGGTCCACAATGAGCAGTTCTTC. Translation: CASSLAWDRVHNEQFF.

This chain connects TRBV6-4 to TRBJ1-6; D not resolved. The CDR3 has 16 amino acids. Germline V gene sequence: CDR1 MRHNA, CDR2 SNTAGT. Trimming took 6 bases from V and 0 from J, leaving 12 bases between them. Here the CDR3 reads CASRRAESSYNSPLHF. The DNA of the CDR3 is TGTGCCAGCAGGCGGGCTGAGAGCTCCTATAATTCACCCCTCCACTTT.

The CDR3 protein is CASSLAMGGQGYEQYF. CDR3 nucleotide sequence: TGTGCCAGCAGCTTAGCAATGGGAGGCCAGGGCTACGAGCAGTACTTC. The V call is TRBV7-6, the J call TRBJ2-7; maybe TRBD2 (6 bases). V was clipped by 0 bases and J by 3 bases, with 15 bases between them. The germline gives CDR1 SGHVS, CDR2 FNYEAQ. The CDR3 loop spans 16 amino acids.

CDR3: CASMVTGTYEQYF. The CDR3 DNA reads TGTGCCAGCATGGTGACAGGTACCTACGAGCAGTACTTC. The chain employs TRBV2 and TRBJ2-7; maybe TRBD1 (6 bases). The CDR3 contains 13 residues. With 7 bases removed from V and 2 bases from J, the gap between germline ends came to 12 bases. The germline CDR1 and CDR2 sequences are SNHLY and FYNNEI.

The CDR3, as DNA: TGTGCCAGCAGTGATAGCTATGGCTACACCTTC. Translation: CASSDSYGYTF. The chain links TRBV6-5 to TRBJ1-2; no definite D call. V was clipped by 5 bases and J by 4 bases, with 5 bases between them. Germline V lookup: CDR1 MNHEY, CDR2 SVGAGI. The CDR3 totals 11 residues.

CDR3 DNA: TGTGCCAGCAGCCCCATCCCCCAGACAGTCCCCTCGGGCTACACCTTC. Protein: CASSPIPQTVPSGYTF. The V and J genes are TRBV7-8 and TRBJ1-2, with a tentative D call TRBD1 (5 bases). The V end lost 5 bases, the J end lost 8 bases, and 24 bases lay between the germline ends. Germline V lookup: CDR1 SGHVS, CDR2 FQNEAQ. CDR3 length: 16 residues. The whole variable domain, remainder taken from reference TRBV7-8 and TRBJ1-2, is GAGVSQSPRYKVAKRGQDVALRCDPISGHVSLFWYQQALGQGPEFLTYFQNEAQLDKSGLPSDRFFAERPEGSVSTLKIQRTQQEDSAVYLCASSPIPQTVPSGYTFGSGTRLTVV.

V gene TRBV7-2 combines with J gene TRBJ2-1, with no clear D. This CDR3 is 15 amino acids long. The V gene lost 2 bases and the J gene lost 6 bases, with 14 bases spanning the gap. From germline, CDR1 is SGHTA and CDR2 FQGNSA. This CDR3 is CASSLSKPSVNEQFF. CDR3 bases: TGTGCCAGCAGCTTATCGAAGCCCTCGGTCAATGAGCAGTTCTTC.

V gene TRBV4-2 combines with J gene TRBJ2-2; a weak D match, TRBD2 (6 bases). CDR3 length equals 17 residues. V was clipped by 2 bases and J by 0 bases, with 13 bases between them. CDR1 LGHNA and CDR2 YNFKEQ come from the germline V gene. The CDR3 is CASSQLPGETNTGELFF. The CDR3 coding sequence is TGTGCCAGCAGCCAACTCCCGGGGGAAACGAACACCGGGGAGCTGTTTTTT.

J is TRBJ2-1 and V is TRBV19, with D possibly being TRBD2 (5 bases). Trimming removed 3 bases at V and 3 bases at J, with 12 bases between. Germline CDR1 is LNHDA and CDR2 is SQIVND (reference sequence). The CDR3 has 15 amino acids. CDR3 DNA: TGTGCCAGTAGTATCATCGGGGTACACTACAATGAGCAGTTCTTC. It specifies CASSIIGVHYNEQFF.

The chain is built from TRBV6-5 and TRBJ1-2, with 8 bases fitting TRBD1. This CDR3 is 12 amino acids long. Germline V gene lookup returns CDR1 MNHEY and CDR2 SVGAGI. With 6 bases clipped from V and 7 bases from J, the junction kept 4 bases outside the gene matches. The CDR3 bases are TGTGCCAGCAGCCGCGGACAGGGTGGCTACACCTTC. This codes for CASSRGQGGYTF.

This clone was seen just once. The gene calls are TRBV5-4 and TRBJ2-7; D possibly corresponds to TRBD1 (5 bases). Trimming removed 1 base from V and 2 bases from J, with 10 bases in between. The germline CDR1 and CDR2 sequences are SGHNT and YYREEE (reference sequence). This CDR3 is built from 14 residues. This CDR3 is CASSLKGPAYEQYF. The CDR3 DNA reads as TGTGCCAGCAGCTTGAAGGGGCCAGCCTACGAGCAGTACTTC.

V and J are TRBV6-1 and TRBJ2-7; weak D call: TRBD1 (7 bases). The CDR3 extends over 15 amino acids. Per the germline V gene, CDR1 is MNHNS and CDR2 is SASEGT. V shed 2 bases and J shed 1 base, with 12 bases lying between them. The CDR3 here is CASSEWRDSSYEQYF. The CDR3 nucleotides are TGTGCCAGCAGTGAATGGCGGGACAGTTCCTACGAGCAGTACTTC.

The V gene is TRBV7-2, the J gene TRBJ1-1; the D gene is possibly TRBD1 (6 bases). The V end was cut by 5 bases, the J end by 5 bases, with 12 bases between. This CDR3 region has 13 residues. Per the germline V gene, CDR1 is SGHTA and CDR2 is FQGNSA. The CDR3 spells CASSLRGATEAFF. The DNA for the CDR3 is TGTGCCAGCAGCCTCCGGGGGGCAACTGAAGCTTTCTTT.

The V call is TRBV5-6, the J call TRBJ2-5; D might be TRBD2 (5 bases). Trimming shortened V by 0 bases and J by 5 bases, and 11 bases separated the two germline ends. This CDR3 is built from 14 residues. Germline loops: CDR1 SGHDT, CDR2 YYEEEE. CDR3 region: CASSLGRTRETQYF. CDR3 bases: TGTGCCAGCAGCTTGGGCCGGACTCGGGAGACCCAGTACTTC. The full variable domain, completed using reference TRBV5-6 and TRBJ2-5, is DAGVTQSPTHLIKTRGQQVTLRCSPKSGHDTVSWYQQALGQGPQFIFQYYEEEERQRGNFPDRFSGHQFPNYSSELNVNALLLGDSALYLCASSLGRTRETQYFGPGTRLLVL.